This TCR beta chain is drawn from a study of CD8 T cells in Susac syndrome. Study results and limitations: An acknowledgment was made by the study that its TCR sequencing and HLA analysis involved relatively few individuals.

It was with random hexamers that roughly 0.45 to 1 ug RNA was reverse transcribed. It was immunoSEQ multiplex PCR that amplified TCR beta CDR3 across 54 Vbeta and 13 Jbeta. TCRdb re-analysed the immunoSEQ multiplex PCR reads in MiXCR, keeping a single row per CDR3 protein. Among some 120,000 distinct CDR3 sequences listed, around 90% were seen once. Germline trimming cut 5 bases from V and 3 bases from J; bases unmatched to any gene: 5. Germline lookup yields CDR1 MGHRA and CDR2 YSYEKL. CDR3 length: 14 residues. This clonotype was seen only a few times. Its antigen is currently unknown. Healthy donors served as the controls. They were matched for age and sex. Negative isolation was used for CD8+ and CD4+ T cells, and FACS enrichment was applied to TEMRA cells.

This chain connects TRBV4-1 to TRBJ2-7; TRBD2 agrees at 9 bases. The specimen was CD4+ T cells from PBMCs. The TCR originated in a human donor in good health. The CDR3 coding sequence is TGCGCCAGCAGCATGGGACTAGCAGGCTACGAGCAGTACTTC. Protein product: CASSMGLAGYEQYF.